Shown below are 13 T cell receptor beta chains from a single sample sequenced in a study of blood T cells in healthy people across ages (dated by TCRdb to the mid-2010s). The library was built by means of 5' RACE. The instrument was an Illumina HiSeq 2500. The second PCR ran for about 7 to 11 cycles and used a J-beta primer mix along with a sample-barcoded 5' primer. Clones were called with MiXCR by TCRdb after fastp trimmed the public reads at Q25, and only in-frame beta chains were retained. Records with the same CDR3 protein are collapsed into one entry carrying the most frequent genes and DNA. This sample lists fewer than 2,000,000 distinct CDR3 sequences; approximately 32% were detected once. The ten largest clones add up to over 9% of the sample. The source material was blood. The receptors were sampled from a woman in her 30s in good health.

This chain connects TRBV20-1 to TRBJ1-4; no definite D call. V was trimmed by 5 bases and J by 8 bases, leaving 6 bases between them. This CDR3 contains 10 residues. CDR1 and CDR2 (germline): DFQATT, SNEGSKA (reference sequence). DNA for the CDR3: TGCAGTGCTCTTTACGAAAAACTGTTTTTT. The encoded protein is CSALYEKLFF.

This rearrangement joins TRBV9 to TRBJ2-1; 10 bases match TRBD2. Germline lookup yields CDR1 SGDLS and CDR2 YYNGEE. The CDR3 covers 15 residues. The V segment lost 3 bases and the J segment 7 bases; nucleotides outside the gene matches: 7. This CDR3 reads CASSGGAGGRNEQFF. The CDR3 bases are TGTGCCAGCAGCGGAGGAGCGGGGGGGCGGAATGAGCAGTTCTTC.

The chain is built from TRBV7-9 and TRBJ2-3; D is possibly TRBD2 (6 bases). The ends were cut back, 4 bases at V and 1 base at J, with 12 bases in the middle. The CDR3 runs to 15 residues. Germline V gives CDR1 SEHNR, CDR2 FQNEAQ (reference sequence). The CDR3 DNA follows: TGTGCCAGCAGCTCGGCGGGGCCCCGCACAGATACGCAGTATTTT. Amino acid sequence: CASSSAGPRTDTQYF.

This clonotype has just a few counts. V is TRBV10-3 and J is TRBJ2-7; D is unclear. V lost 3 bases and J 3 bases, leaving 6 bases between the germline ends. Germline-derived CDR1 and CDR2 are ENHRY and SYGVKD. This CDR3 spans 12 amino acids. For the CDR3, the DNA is TGTGCCATCAGTGATCCCAACTACGAGCAGTACTTC. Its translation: CAISDPNYEQYF.

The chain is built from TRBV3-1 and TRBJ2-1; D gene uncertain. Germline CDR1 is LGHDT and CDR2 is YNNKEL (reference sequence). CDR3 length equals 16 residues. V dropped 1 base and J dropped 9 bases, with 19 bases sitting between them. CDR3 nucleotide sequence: TGTGCCAGCAGCCAAGTTCTATCCCTCGTCCCCCGTGAGCAGTTCTTC. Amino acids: CASSQVLSLVPREQFF.

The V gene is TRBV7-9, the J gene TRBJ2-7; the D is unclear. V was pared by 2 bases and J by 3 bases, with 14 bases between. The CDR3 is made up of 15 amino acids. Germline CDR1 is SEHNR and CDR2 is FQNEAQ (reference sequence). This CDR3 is CASSLFGPSDYEQYF. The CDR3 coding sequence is TGTGCCAGCAGCTTATTCGGGCCTTCTGACTACGAGCAGTACTTC.

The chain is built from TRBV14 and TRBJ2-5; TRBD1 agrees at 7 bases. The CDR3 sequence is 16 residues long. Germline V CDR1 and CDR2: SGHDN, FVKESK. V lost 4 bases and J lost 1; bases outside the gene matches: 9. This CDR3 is CASSRRDSQFQETQYF. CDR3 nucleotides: TGTGCCAGCAGCCGCCGGGACAGTCAGTTCCAAGAGACCCAGTACTTC.

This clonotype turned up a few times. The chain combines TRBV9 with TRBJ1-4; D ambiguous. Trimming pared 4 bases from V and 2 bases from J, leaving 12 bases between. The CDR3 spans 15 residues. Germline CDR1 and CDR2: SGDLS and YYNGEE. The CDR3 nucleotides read TGTGCCAGCAGCCTGGGTACAGTCACTAATGAAAAACTGTTTTTT. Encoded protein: CASSLGTVTNEKLFF.

CDR3 DNA sequence: TGTGCCAGCAGCTTGGTGGGACAGGGCTGGCCAGATACGCAGTATTTT. This sequence encodes CASSLVGQGWPDTQYF. The chain uses TRBV5-6 and TRBJ2-3; TRBD1 agrees at 9 bases. J gave up 4 bases and V 0 bases, and 6 bases lay outside the gene matches. Germline V lookup: CDR1 SGHDT, CDR2 YYEEEE. This CDR3 comprises 16 residues. Based on the CDR3 plus reference TRBV5-6 and TRBJ2-3, the full variable domain is DAGVTQSPTHLIKTRGQQVTLRCSPKSGHDTVSWYQQALGQGPQFIFQYYEEEERQRGNFPDRFSGHQFPNYSSELNVNALLLGDSALYLCASSLVGQGWPDTQYFGPGTRLTVL.

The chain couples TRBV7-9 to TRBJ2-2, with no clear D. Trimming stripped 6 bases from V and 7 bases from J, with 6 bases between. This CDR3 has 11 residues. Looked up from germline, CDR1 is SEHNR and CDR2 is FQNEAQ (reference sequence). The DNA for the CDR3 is TGTGCCAGCAGATTGGGCGGGGAGCTGTTTTTT. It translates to CASRLGGELFF.

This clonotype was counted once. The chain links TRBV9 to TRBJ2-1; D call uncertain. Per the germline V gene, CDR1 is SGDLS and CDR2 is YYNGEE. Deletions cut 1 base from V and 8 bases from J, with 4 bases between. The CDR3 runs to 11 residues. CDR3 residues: CASSVRHEQFF. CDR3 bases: TGTGCCAGCAGCGTACGCCATGAGCAGTTCTTC.

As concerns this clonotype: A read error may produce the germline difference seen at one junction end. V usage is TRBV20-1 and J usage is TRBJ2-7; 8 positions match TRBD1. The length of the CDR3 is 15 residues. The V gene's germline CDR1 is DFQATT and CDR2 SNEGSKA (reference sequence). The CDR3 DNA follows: TGCAGTGCTAGGTCCCCCGGGCAGGGGGCCTACGTGCAGTACTTC. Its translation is CSARSPGQGAYVQYF.

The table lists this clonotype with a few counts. CDR3 loop: CASSGSSRYTDTQYF. The DNA for the CDR3 is TGTGCCAGCAGCGGGAGCAGCAGATACACAGATACGCAGTATTTT. This chain uses TRBV6-2 or TRBV6-3 with TRBJ2-3; maybe TRBD2 (6 bases). The V and J ends lost 6 bases and 2 bases respectively, with 15 bases between them. The CDR3 sequence is 15 residues long. Germline assignment: CDR1 MNHEY and CDR2 SVGEGT.